Below are 5 T cell receptor beta chains sequenced from a single sample in a study of blood T cell repertoires in COVID-19. Some clones are missing from TCRdb's copy, which holds only in-frame ones; the method was immunoSEQ multiplex PCR. The data hold fewer than 250,000 clones, with 65% to 85% observed a single time. The material sequenced was PBMCs or T cells enriched from blood (not recorded which). Source of these receptors: a woman aged 40 to 50 who had recovered from COVID-19.

The chain joins TRBV6-5 to TRBJ2-1, with a possible D match to TRBD2 (5 bases). The CDR3 is 14 residues long. V was clipped by 6 bases and J by 4 bases, with 13 bases between them. The germline CDR1 and CDR2 sequences are MNHEY and SVGAGI. The DNA of the CDR3 is TGTGCCAGCAGCCGAGGTGTAGCGTACAATGAGCAGTTCTTC. It codes for CASSRGVAYNEQFF.

A single count supports this clone. The chain combines TRBV30 with TRBJ1-3, with D unresolved. This CDR3 is 13 amino acids long. Germline assignment: CDR1 GTSNPN and CDR2 SVGIG (reference sequence). Trimming stripped 4 bases from V and 4 bases from J, with 11 bases between. The DNA of the CDR3 is TGTGCCTGGAATGGAGGGATGGGAAACACCATATATTTT. Amino acid sequence: CAWNGGMGNTIYF.

The V call is TRBV10-1, the J call TRBJ2-6, with D hard to call. Between the trimmed V and J ends, which lost 2 bases and 4 bases, there was a span of 9 bases. The CDR3 totals 15 residues. CDR1 and CDR2 (germline): WNHNN, SYGVQD (reference sequence). The CDR3 DNA reads TGCGCCAGCAGTGAGGGGCCCCGGGGGGCCAACGTCCTGACTTTC. Encoded protein: CASSEGPRGANVLTF.

V is TRBV10-3 and J is TRBJ1-2; 7 nucleotides align to TRBD1. The ends lost 7 bases at V and 5 bases at J; junction bases unmatched: 7. The CDR3 sequence is 13 residues long. Germline CDR1 and CDR2: ENHRY and SYGVKD. CDR3 protein: CAINNDRDYGYTF. The CDR3 DNA reads TGTGCCATCAACAACGACAGGGATTATGGCTACACCTTC.

The chain combines TRBV11-2 with TRBJ1-3; perhaps TRBD1 as D (6 bases). This CDR3 is 13 amino acids long. Germline CDR1 SGHAT, CDR2 FQNNGV. Trimming took off 8 bases at V and 2 bases at J, with 10 bases between the two ends. CDR3 loop: CASLQGPGNTIYF. CDR3 DNA: TGTGCCAGCCTTCAGGGGCCTGGAAACACCATATATTTT.